The rows below give T cell receptor beta chains drawn from one sample of a study of blood T cell repertoires in COVID-19. TCRdb's copy holds only in-frame clones and misses some; the assay was immunoSEQ multiplex PCR. The repertoire consists of about 310,000 clones, with around 86% occurring once and the leading ten covering 1%. Sequencing used peripheral blood. All receptors derive from a middle-aged man with active or convalescent COVID-19. CDR3s include the opening cysteine and the closing phenylalanine or tryptophan. Not every row has a clone size; where given, it reads once, few, many or a size class.

abundance	j_gene	v_gene	CDR3aa
NA	TRBJ2-2	TRBV5-6	CASQGLAGGDTGELFF
once	TRBJ2-3	TRBV5-5	CASSFGAGTHTDTQYF
NA	TRBJ2-7	TRBV28	CASSSGQATYEQYF
NA	TRBJ1-1	TRBV3-1/TRBV3-2	CASSPGLGITEAFF
NA	TRBJ2-3	TRBV30	CAWTLAGGPHTQYF
NA	TRBJ1-2	TRBV5-6	CASSLAGTQYGYTF
NA	TRBJ1-6	TRBV19	CASSPLLGQNSPLHF
NA	TRBJ2-7	TRBV15	CATSRAEGEYEQYF
NA	TRBJ1-5	TRBV19	CASSISGGQPQHF
NA	TRBJ2-2	TRBV21-1	CASSKTGGSGICSGADTGELFF
NA	TRBJ1-1	TRBV21-1	CASSRPDIPNTEAFF
NA	TRBJ2-2	TRBV9	CASSPRDRGNTGELFF
NA	TRBJ1-1	TRBV18	CASSPLAQGNTEAFF
NA	TRBJ1-1	TRBV29-1	CSVEAGGRTEAFF
NA	TRBJ2-7	TRBV4-2	CASSQGVGQSYEQYF
NA	TRBJ1-2	TRBV7-3	CASSLTARGDGYTF
NA	TRBJ1-6	TRBV20-1	CSASRDRTRGSSPLHF
NA	TRBJ2-5	TRBV6-6	CASSYSRETQYF
NA	TRBJ2-5	TRBV3-1/TRBV3-2	CAIQGLGETQYF
NA	TRBJ2-2	TRBV9	CASSSGLTNTGELFF
NA	TRBJ1-1	TRBV5-1	CASSLLDRRVGTEAFF
once	TRBJ1-1	TRBV5-6	CASSLVQRAEAFF
NA	TRBJ2-2	TRBV18	CASSPPVSGTGDTGELFF